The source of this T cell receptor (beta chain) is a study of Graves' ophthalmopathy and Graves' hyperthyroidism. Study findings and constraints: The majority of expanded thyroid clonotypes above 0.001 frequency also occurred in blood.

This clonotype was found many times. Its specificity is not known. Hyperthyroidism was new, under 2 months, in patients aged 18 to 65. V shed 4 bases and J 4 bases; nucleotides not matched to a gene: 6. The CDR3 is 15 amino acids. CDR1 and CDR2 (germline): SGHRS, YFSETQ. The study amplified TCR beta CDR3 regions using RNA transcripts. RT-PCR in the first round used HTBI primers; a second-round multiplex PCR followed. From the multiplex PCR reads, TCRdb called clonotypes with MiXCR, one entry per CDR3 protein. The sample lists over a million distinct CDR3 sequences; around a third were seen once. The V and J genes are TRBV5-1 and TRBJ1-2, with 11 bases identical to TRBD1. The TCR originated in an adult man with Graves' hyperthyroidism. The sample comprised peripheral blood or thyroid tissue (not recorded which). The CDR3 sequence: CASSPRGTGGYGYTF. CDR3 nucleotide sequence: TGCGCCAGCAGCCCGCGGGGGACAGGGGGCTATGGCTACACCTTC.